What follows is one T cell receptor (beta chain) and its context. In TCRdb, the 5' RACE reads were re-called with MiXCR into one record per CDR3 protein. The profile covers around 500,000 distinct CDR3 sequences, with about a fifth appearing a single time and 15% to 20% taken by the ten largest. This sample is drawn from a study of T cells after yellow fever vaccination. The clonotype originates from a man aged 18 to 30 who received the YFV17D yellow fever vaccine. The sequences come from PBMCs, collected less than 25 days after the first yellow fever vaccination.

The CDR3 sequence: CASSLDRGHTEAFF. The CDR3 region has the DNA TGCGCCAGCAGCTTGGACAGGGGGCACACTGAAGCTTTCTTT. The V gene is TRBV5-1, the J gene TRBJ1-1; 9 nucleotides agree with TRBD1. The CDR3 is 14 amino acids. V lost 0 bases, J lost 3 bases, and 0 bases stayed unmatched. Germline CDR1 and CDR2: SGHRS and YFSETQ.